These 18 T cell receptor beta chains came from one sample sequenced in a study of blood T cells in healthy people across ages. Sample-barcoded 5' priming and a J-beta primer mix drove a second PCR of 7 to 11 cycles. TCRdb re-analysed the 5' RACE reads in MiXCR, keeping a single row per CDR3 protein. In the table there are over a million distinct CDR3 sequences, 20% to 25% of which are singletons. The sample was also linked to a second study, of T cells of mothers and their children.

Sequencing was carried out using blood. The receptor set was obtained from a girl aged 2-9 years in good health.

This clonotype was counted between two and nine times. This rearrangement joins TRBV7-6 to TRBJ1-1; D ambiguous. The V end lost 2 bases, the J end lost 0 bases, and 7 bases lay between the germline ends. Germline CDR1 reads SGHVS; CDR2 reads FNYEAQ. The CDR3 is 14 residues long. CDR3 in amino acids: CASSLTDLNTEAFF. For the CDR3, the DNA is TGTGCCAGCAGCTTAACGGATTTGAACACTGAAGCTTTCTTT.

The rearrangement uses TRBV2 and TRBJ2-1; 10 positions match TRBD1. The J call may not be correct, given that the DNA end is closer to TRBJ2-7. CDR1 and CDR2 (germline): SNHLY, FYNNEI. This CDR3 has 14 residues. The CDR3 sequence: CAGKYRDRGDEQYF. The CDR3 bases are TGTGCCGGAAAATACCGGGACAGGGGAGACGAGCAGTACTTC.

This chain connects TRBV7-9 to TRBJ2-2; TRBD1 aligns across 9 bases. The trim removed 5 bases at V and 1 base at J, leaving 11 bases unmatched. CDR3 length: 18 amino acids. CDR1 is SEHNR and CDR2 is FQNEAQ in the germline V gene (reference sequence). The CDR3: CASSQLGMGQGNTGELFF. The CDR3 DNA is TGTGCCAGCAGCCAACTGGGGATGGGACAGGGGAACACCGGGGAGCTGTTTTTT.

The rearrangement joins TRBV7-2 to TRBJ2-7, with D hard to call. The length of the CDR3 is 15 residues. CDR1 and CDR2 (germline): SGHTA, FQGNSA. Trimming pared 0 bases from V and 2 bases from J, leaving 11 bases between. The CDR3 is CASSLAVTTAYEQYF. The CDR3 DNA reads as TGTGCCAGCAGCTTAGCCGTTACCACGGCCTACGAGCAGTACTTC.

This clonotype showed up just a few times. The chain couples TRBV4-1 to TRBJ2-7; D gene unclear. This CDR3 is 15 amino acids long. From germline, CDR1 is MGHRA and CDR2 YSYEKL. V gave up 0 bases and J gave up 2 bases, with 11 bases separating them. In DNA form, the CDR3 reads TGCGCCAGCAGCCAAGATCAGAACAAAACCTACGAGCAGTACTTC. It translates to CASSQDQNKTYEQYF.

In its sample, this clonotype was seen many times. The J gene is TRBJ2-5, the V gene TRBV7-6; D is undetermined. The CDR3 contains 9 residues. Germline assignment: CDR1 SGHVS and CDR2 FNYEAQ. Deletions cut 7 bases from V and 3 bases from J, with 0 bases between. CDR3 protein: CASKETQYF. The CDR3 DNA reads TGTGCCAGCAAAGAGACCCAGTACTTC. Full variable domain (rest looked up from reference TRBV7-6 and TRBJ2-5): GAGVSQSPRYKVTKRGQDVALRCDPISGHVSLYWYRQALGQGPEFLTYFNYEAQQDKSGLPNDRFSAERPEGSISTLTIQRTEQRDSAMYRCASKETQYFGPGTRLLVL.

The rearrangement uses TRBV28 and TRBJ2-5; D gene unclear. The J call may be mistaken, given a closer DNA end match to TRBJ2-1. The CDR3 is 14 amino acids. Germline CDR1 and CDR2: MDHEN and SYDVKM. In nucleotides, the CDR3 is TGTGCCAGCAGTTTATGGGCCAGTTCGAATGAGCAGTTCTTC. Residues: CASSLWASSNEQFF.

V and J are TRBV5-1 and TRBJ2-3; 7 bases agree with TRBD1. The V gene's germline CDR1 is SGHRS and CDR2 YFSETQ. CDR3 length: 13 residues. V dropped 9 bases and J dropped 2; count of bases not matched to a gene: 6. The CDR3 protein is CANKDRNTDTQYF. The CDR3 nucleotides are TGCGCCAACAAGGACAGGAACACAGATACGCAGTATTTT.

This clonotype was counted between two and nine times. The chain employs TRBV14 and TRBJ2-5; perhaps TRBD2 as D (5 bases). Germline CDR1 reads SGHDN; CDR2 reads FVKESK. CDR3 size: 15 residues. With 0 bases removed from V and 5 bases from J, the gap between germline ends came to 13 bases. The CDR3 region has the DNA TGTGCCAGCAGCCAAGAAACCGGGGATTGGGAGACCCAGTACTTC. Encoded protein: CASSQETGDWETQYF.

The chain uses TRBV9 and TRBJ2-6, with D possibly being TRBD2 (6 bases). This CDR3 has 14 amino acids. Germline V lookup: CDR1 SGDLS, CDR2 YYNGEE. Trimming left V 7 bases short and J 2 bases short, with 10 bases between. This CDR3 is CASYRGTGANVLTF. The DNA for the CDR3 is TGTGCCAGCTACCGGGGGACTGGGGCCAACGTCCTGACTTTC.

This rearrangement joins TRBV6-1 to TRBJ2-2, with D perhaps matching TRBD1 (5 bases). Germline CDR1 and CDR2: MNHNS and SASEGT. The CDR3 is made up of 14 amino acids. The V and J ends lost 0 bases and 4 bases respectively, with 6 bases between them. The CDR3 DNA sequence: TGTGCCAGCAGTGAAGCACAGGCCACCGGGGAGCTGTTTTTT. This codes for CASSEAQATGELFF.

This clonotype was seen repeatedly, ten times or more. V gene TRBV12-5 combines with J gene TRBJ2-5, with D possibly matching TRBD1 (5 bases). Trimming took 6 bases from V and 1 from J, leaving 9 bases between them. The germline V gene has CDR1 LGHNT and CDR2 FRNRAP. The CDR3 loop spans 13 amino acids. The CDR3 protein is CASGPDSQETQYF. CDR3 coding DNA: TGTGCTAGTGGACCCGACAGCCAAGAGACCCAGTACTTC.

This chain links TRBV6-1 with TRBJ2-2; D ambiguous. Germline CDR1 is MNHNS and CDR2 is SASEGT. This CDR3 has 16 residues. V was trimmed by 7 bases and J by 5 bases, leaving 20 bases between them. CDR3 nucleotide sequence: TGTGCCAGCACCCCCTCTAGGACGGTATTTACCGGGGAGCTGTTTTTT. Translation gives CASTPSRTVFTGELFF.

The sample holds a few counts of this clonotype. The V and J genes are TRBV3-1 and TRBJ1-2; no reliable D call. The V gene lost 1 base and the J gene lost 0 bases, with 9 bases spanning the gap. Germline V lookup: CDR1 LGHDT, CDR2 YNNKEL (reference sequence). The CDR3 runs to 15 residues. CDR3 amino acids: CASSQGLWSNYGYTF. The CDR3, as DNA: TGTGCCAGCAGCCAAGGTCTGTGGTCTAACTATGGCTACACCTTC.

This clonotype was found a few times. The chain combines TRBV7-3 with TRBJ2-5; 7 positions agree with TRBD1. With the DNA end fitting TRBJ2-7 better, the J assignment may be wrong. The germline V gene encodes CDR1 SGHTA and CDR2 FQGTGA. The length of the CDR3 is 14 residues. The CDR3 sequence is CASSLRGGLGEQYF. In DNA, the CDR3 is TGTGCCAGCAGCTTAAGAGGGGGCCTAGGCGAGCAGTACTTC.

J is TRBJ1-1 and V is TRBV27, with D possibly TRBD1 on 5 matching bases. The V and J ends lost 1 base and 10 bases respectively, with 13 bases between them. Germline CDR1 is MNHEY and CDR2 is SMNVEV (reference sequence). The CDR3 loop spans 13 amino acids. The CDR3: CASSLWGPEGAFF. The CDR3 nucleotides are TGTGCCAGCAGTTTATGGGGACCGGAGGGAGCTTTCTTT.

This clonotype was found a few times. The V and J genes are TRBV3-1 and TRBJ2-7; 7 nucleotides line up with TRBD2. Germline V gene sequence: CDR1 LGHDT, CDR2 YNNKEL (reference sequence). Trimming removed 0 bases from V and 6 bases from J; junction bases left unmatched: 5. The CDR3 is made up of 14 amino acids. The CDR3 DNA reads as TGTGCCAGCAGCCAAGAGCGGGAGCGGTCCGAGCAGTACTTC. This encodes CASSQERERSEQYF.

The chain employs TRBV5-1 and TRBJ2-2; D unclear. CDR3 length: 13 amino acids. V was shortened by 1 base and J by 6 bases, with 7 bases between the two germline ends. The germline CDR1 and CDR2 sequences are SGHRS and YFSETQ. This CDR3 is CASSLRAPGELFF. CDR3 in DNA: TGCGCCAGCAGCTTGAGAGCTCCCGGGGAGCTGTTTTTT.